This TCR beta chain was observed in a study of T cell repertoires in cytomegalovirus infection. For the study at large: The study used recently identified HLA-C-restricted and well-studied HLA-B-restricted CMV epitopes. Matching HLA type and CMV infection were both indicated by public TCR beta signatures.

Study results and caveats: CMV carriers having the relevant HLA were flagged by cumulative public TCR beta family frequency. Dominant in the ex vivo response were TCR beta clonotypes restricted by HLA-C and specific for CMV.

One entry per CDR3 protein results from TCRdb running MiXCR on the reads. Counted here are some 700,000 distinct CDR3 sequences, 30% to 35% occurring once; the ten biggest clones make up roughly 20%. With respect to this clonotype: Its antigen is unidentified.

Germline CDR1 is SGHNT and CDR2 is YYREEE (reference sequence). CDR3 length: 14 amino acids. Trimming took 4 bases from V and 3 from J, leaving 13 bases between them. This specimen was cultured PBMCs, taken from culture after CMV antigen stimulation. The receptor was isolated from a human donor in good health (CMV status not recorded). Some clones in this sample may be carry-over from other donors' samples. The gene calls are TRBV5-4 and TRBJ2-5, with D tentatively TRBD1 or TRBD2 (5 bases each). The CDR3 region has the DNA TGTGCCAGCAGCGCCCGGGGCGGAGAAGAGACCCAGTACTTC. It codes for CASSARGGEETQYF.